This TCR beta chain was profiled in a study of Ad26.COV2.S vaccination and SARS-CoV-2 variants. Study-wide context: The Ad26.COV2.S arm of the COV1001 trial was where the donor was placed. Broader study findings: Spike-specific responses of CD8+ and CD4+ T cells were reported to display substantial breadth after vaccination.

About this clone itself: The antigen is not known.

Assay: immunoSEQ multiplex PCR; the TCRdb copy retains only in-frame clones and omits some. The sample carries around 310,000 clones, 90% recorded once. Documented treatment: around 19 received Ad26.COV2.S at low or high dose, single or two shots; 5 received placebo; per-sample allocation not given. Each sample was drawn 63 days after the first injection (of vaccine or placebo). In the vaccine, an Ad26 vector expressed the SARS-CoV-2 spike of the Wuhan strain. Trimming cost V 4 bases and J 2 bases, with 6 bases left between them. The CDR3 has 12 residues. The starting material was peripheral blood, obtained in a trial of Ad26.COV2.S vaccine versus placebo. This receptor was taken from a person aged 18-60 years who received the Ad26.COV2.S COVID-19 vaccine or a placebo. The chain is built from TRBV12-3 or TRBV12-4 and TRBJ2-7; D not resolved. CDR3 region: CASSYGPYEQYV. CDR3 nucleotides: TGTGCCAGCAGTTATGGGCCCTACGAGCAGTACGTC.